One sample yielded the 15 T cell receptor beta chains listed below, sequenced in a study of OX40 agonist ivuxolimab in advanced cancers. Profiling relied on immunoSEQ multiplex PCR, and the TCRdb table lists in-frame clones only, not all of them. This table has more than 65,000 clones, over 65% appearing once. This material consisted of CD4+ or CD8+ T cells sorted from blood, taken in a trial of the OX40 agonist ivuxolimab. These TCRs come from an adult with an advanced solid tumor such as melanoma, head and neck, liver or kidney cancer.

The chain combines TRBV7-3 with TRBJ2-2, with D tentatively TRBD1 (6 bases). Trimming pared 5 bases from V and 0 bases from J, leaving 10 bases between. The CDR3 contains 15 residues. In germline, CDR1 is SGHTA, CDR2 FQGTGA. In DNA form, the CDR3 reads TGTGCCAGCAGCCCTCGACAGGCGAACACCGGGGAGCTGTTTTTT. It codes for CASSPRQANTGELFF.

V and J are TRBV11-1 and TRBJ1-1, with D possibly being TRBD1 (6 bases). The V gene's germline CDR1 is SGHAT and CDR2 FQDESV (reference sequence). The CDR3 runs to 15 residues. Trimming removed 5 bases at V and 5 bases at J, with 18 bases between. Here the CDR3 reads CASSPRRGKRTEAFF. The CDR3 coding sequence is TGTGCCAGCAGCCCTCGAAGGGGGAAAAGGACTGAAGCTTTCTTT.

V usage is TRBV5-1 and J usage is TRBJ2-7, with D tentatively TRBD2 (5 bases). V was cut by 0 bases and J by 6 bases, with 16 bases left in between. The CDR3 loop spans 15 amino acids. Germline lookup yields CDR1 SGHRS and CDR2 YFSETQ. CDR3 sequence: CASSLVGFRGSEQYF. The CDR3 bases are TGCGCCAGCAGCTTGGTGGGGTTTCGGGGATCCGAGCAGTACTTC.

The chain combines TRBV5-4 with TRBJ2-2; possible D gene TRBD2, 7 bases. With 3 bases removed from V and 7 bases from J, the gap between germline ends came to 19 bases. The CDR3 runs to 16 residues. Germline CDR1 is SGHNT and CDR2 is YYREEE (reference sequence). The CDR3, as DNA: TGTGCCAGCAGCTCCCCCGGAAGGGGGGGAATCGGGGAGCTGTTTTTT. Residues: CASSSPGRGGIGELFF.

The gene calls are TRBV7-3 and TRBJ2-6, with no clear D. Trimming shortened V by 4 bases and J by 0 bases, and 10 bases separated the two germline ends. In germline, CDR1 is SGHTA, CDR2 FQGTGA. CDR3 size: 16 residues. The CDR3 bases are TGTGCCAGCAGCTCGACATCCCGCTCTGGGGCCAACGTCCTGACTTTC. Its translation: CASSSTSRSGANVLTF.

The chain has TRBV9 and TRBJ2-7; no firm D call. CDR3 length: 15 residues. With 0 bases removed from V and 2 bases from J, the gap between germline ends came to 12 bases. Germline loops: CDR1 SGDLS, CDR2 YYNGEE. The CDR3 coding sequence is TGTGCCAGCAGCGTAGACCCCACAAGTACCTACGAGCAGTACTTC. This encodes CASSVDPTSTYEQYF.

This clone was recorded only once. V gene TRBV14 combines with J gene TRBJ2-7; no clear D. The CDR3 extends over 17 amino acids. Germline CDR1 and CDR2: SGHDN and FVKESK. V gave up 1 base and J gave up 2 bases, with 18 bases separating them. The CDR3 DNA is TGTGCCAGCAGCCAAGTACTCTTGCGTCAGGCCCCCTACGAGCAGTACTTC. Protein product: CASSQVLLRQAPYEQYF. The entire variable domain, with the rest obtained from reference TRBV14 and TRBJ2-7, is as follows: EAGVTQFPSHSVIEKGQTVTLRCDPISGHDNLYWYRRVMGKEIKFLLHFVKESKQDESGMPNNRFLAERTGGTYSTLKVQPAELEDSGVYFCASSQVLLRQAPYEQYFGPGTRLTVT.

This chain joins TRBV28 and TRBJ1-2; a weak D match, TRBD1 (5 bases). Trimming pared 2 bases from V and 3 bases from J, leaving 13 bases between. The germline gives CDR1 MDHEN, CDR2 SYDVKM. This CDR3 region has 15 residues. The CDR3 nucleotides are TGTGCCAGCAGTTTAGGGGGGTTCCCTTACTATGGCTACACCTTC. Translating it yields CASSLGGFPYYGYTF.

The gene calls are TRBV5-1 and TRBJ2-3, with D maybe TRBD2 (5 bases). V gave up 0 bases and J gave up 0 bases, with 8 bases separating them. Germline V gives CDR1 SGHRS, CDR2 YFSETQ. This CDR3 contains 15 residues. Written as DNA, the CDR3 is TGCGCCAGCAGCTTGGTCCTAGCTAGCACAGATACGCAGTATTTT. Amino acid sequence: CASSLVLASTDTQYF.

The rearrangement joins TRBV10-3 to TRBJ2-1; D is possibly TRBD1 or TRBD2 (6 bases each). V was pared by 3 bases and J by 10 bases, with 13 bases between. Germline V gene sequence: CDR1 ENHRY, CDR2 SYGVKD. The CDR3 loop spans 13 amino acids. CDR3: CAISDPGAGEQFF. The CDR3 coding sequence is TGTGCCATCAGTGATCCGGGGGCGGGGGAGCAGTTCTTC.

This chain uses TRBV7-9 with TRBJ2-7, with TRBD1 matching 8 bases. The ends lost 1 base at V and 2 bases at J; junction bases unmatched: 13. The CDR3 is 18 residues long. The germline V gene encodes CDR1 SEHNR and CDR2 FQNEAQ (reference sequence). CDR3 in DNA: TGTGCCAGCAGCTTAGGGGCAGGGGGCCCCTATACGACCTACGAGCAGTACTTC. Amino acids: CASSLGAGGPYTTYEQYF.

The chain recombines TRBV5-1 with TRBJ1-4, with TRBD1 as a possible D gene (5 bases). Germline loops: CDR1 SGHRS, CDR2 YFSETQ. The CDR3 extends over 13 amino acids. The V end lost 0 bases, the J end lost 8 bases, and 8 bases lay between the germline ends. The CDR3 protein is CASSLEGSEKLFF. Written as DNA, the CDR3 is TGCGCCAGCAGCTTGGAGGGGAGCGAAAAACTGTTTTTT.

The rearrangement links TRBV11-3 to TRBJ1-1; weak D call: TRBD1 (6 bases). Germline V gene lookup returns CDR1 SGHNT and CDR2 YENEEA. Trimming took 3 bases from V and 7 from J, leaving 6 bases between them. The CDR3 loop spans 11 amino acids. Here the CDR3 reads CASSFRGEAFF. The CDR3 region has the DNA TGTGCCAGCAGCTTCAGGGGTGAAGCTTTCTTT.

This chain uses TRBV7-3 with TRBJ2-1; a possible D gene is TRBD1 (5 bases). The CDR3 covers 14 residues. Trimming stripped 3 bases from V and 5 bases from J, with 11 bases between. Germline assignment: CDR1 SGHTA and CDR2 FQGTGA. CDR3: CASSFQGGDNEQFF. The DNA for the CDR3 is TGTGCCAGCAGCTTCCAGGGTGGGGACAATGAGCAGTTCTTC.

The DNA of the CDR3 is TGCGCCAGCAGCCAGGCGCCTAGCGGGGGGAAGGAGACCCAGTACTTC. It yields the protein CASSQAPSGGKETQYF. The chain carries TRBV4-3 and TRBJ2-5; TRBD2 matches at 11 bases. After removal of 3 bases from V and 5 bases from J, the junction contained 8 bases not matched to a gene. The CDR3 consists of 16 residues. CDR1 LGHNA and CDR2 YSLEER come from the germline V gene.